These 30 T cell receptor beta chains were sequenced from one sample in a study of blood T cell repertoires in COVID-19. Produced via immunoSEQ multiplex PCR; TCRdb's table is partial and in-frame only. The table lists approximately 270,000 clones, 65% to 90% of them singletons. The sample taken for sequencing was PBMCs or T cells enriched from blood (not recorded which). The receptors here all came from a man between 35 and 55 years old who had recovered from COVID-19.

V gene TRBV7-3 combines with J gene TRBJ1-6; D remains unclear. V was shortened by 3 bases and J by 4 bases, with 4 bases between the two germline ends. The germline gives CDR1 SGHTA, CDR2 FQGTGA. The CDR3 is 13 amino acids. CDR3: CASSFGYNSPLHF. The CDR3 DNA reads TGTGCCAGCAGCTTCGGTTATAATTCACCCCTCCACTTT.

The chain couples TRBV19 to TRBJ2-2, with TRBD2 as a possible D gene (5 bases). Germline loops: CDR1 LNHDA, CDR2 SQIVND (reference sequence). V was pared by 8 bases and J by 4 bases, with 20 bases between. The CDR3 has 16 residues. The CDR3 sequence is CASRSNRDSSTGELFF. The DNA for the CDR3 is TGTGCCAGTCGAAGCAACCGGGATTCGAGCACCGGGGAGCTGTTTTTT.

There are a few counts of this clone. The chain couples TRBV5-3 to TRBJ2-7; weak D call: TRBD1 (6 bases). TRBV5-3 is identified as an open reading frame with a role that is uncertain. Trimming removed 9 bases at V and 2 bases at J, with 15 bases between. The CDR3 loop spans 13 amino acids. The CDR3 bases are TGTGCCACCTCACGACAGGATCCCTACGAGCAGTACTTC. Translated, it gives CATSRQDPYEQYF.

This chain joins TRBV4-1 and TRBJ1-5; D is unclear. Germline V gene data show CDR1 as MGHRA and CDR2 as YSYEKL. The CDR3 consists of 14 residues. Trimming stripped 5 bases from V and 4 bases from J, with 12 bases between. The DNA of the CDR3 is TGCGCCAGCAGCTTTATTGGGCGAAATCAGCCCCAGCATTTT. Amino acids: CASSFIGRNQPQHF.

CDR3 nucleotide sequence: TGTGCCAGCGGGCGGCAGGGGACTAGCGGGAGATTGGACACCGGGGAGCTGTTTTTT. Translated, it gives CASGRQGTSGRLDTGELFF. The gene calls are TRBV27 and TRBJ2-2, with 14 bases lining up with TRBD2. CDR1 and CDR2 from the germline V gene are MNHEY and SMNVEV (reference sequence). V was clipped by 8 bases and J by 3 bases; unmatched bases: 14. The CDR3 consists of 19 residues.

The sample holds a few counts of this clone. The V gene is TRBV10-3, the J gene TRBJ2-7, with TRBD2 matching 12 bases. The CDR3 runs 17 residues. Germline assignment: CDR1 ENHRY and CDR2 SYGVKD. With 2 bases clipped from V and 0 bases from J, the junction kept 5 bases outside the gene matches. The CDR3 region has the DNA TGTGCCATCAGTGAGGCAGGACTAGCGGGGCGCTCCTACGAGCAGTACTTC. It translates to CAISEAGLAGRSYEQYF.

The chain recombines TRBV3-1 (or the pseudogene TRBV3-2) with TRBJ1-1, with TRBD1 as a possible D gene (6 bases). The CDR3 totals 14 residues. From germline, CDR1 is LGHDT and CDR2 YNNKEL (reference sequence). Between the trimmed V and J ends, which lost 3 bases and 3 bases, there was a span of 11 bases. The CDR3 here is CASSHRHRDTEAFF. The CDR3, as DNA: TGTGCCAGCAGCCACCGCCACAGGGACACTGAAGCTTTCTTT.

The chain joins TRBV9 to TRBJ2-3, with 9 nucleotides matching TRBD2. Germline trimming cut 0 bases from V and 0 bases from J; bases unmatched to any gene: 5. Looked up from germline, CDR1 is SGDLS and CDR2 is YYNGEE. The CDR3 extends over 17 amino acids. The CDR3 DNA reads TGTGCCAGCAGCGTAGCTAGCGGGACCTCTAGCACAGATACGCAGTATTTT. This translates into CASSVASGTSSTDTQYF.

The CDR3 nucleotides are TGTGCCAGCAGTTCTGCACTAGCGGGAGGGCCCTACAATGAGCAGTTCTTC. Amino acid sequence: CASSSALAGGPYNEQFF. J is TRBJ2-1 and V is TRBV28, with 13 bases matching TRBD2. CDR1 is MDHEN and CDR2 is SYDVKM in the germline V gene. This CDR3 is built from 17 residues. Trimming removed 4 bases from V and 2 bases from J; junction bases left unmatched: 5.

The chain is built from TRBV27 and TRBJ1-5; 8 nucleotides match TRBD1. Trimming took 6 bases from V and 6 from J; bases not matched to a gene: 13. CDR1 MNHEY and CDR2 SMNVEV come from the germline V gene (reference sequence). This CDR3 is 16 amino acids long. Written as DNA, the CDR3 is TGTGCCAGCAGGGAATACGGACAGGGCGGGAGTCAGCCCCAGCATTTT. It specifies CASREYGQGGSQPQHF.

The V gene is TRBV7-9, the J gene TRBJ1-2; 9 bases are a match to TRBD1. The CDR3 contains 15 residues. Trimming took 0 bases from V and 7 from J; bases not matched to a gene: 6. From germline, CDR1 is SEHNR and CDR2 FQNEAQ (reference sequence). The CDR3 here is CASSLALRTGVGYTF. CDR3 coding DNA: TGTGCCAGCAGCTTAGCGCTGCGGACAGGGGTTGGCTACACCTTC.

V is TRBV5-6 and J is TRBJ1-1; perhaps TRBD1 as D (6 bases). Germline CDR1 and CDR2: SGHDT and YYEEEE. V dropped 1 base and J dropped 1 base, with 14 bases sitting between them. The CDR3 loop spans 16 amino acids. Here the CDR3 DNA reads TGTGCCAGCAGCTTGAGTCTCGGGGGGGCGAACACTGAAGCTTTCTTT. Translating gives CASSLSLGGANTEAFF.

The chain combines TRBV6-5 with TRBJ1-4; 7 bases are a match to TRBD1. V was clipped by 4 bases and J by 3 bases; unmatched bases: 2. This CDR3 contains 14 residues. The germline V gene has CDR1 MNHEY and CDR2 SVGAGI. CDR3 amino acids: CASSWDRANEKLFF. For the CDR3, the DNA is TGTGCCAGCAGTTGGGACAGAGCTAATGAAAAACTGTTTTTT.

The rearrangement uses TRBV5-1 and TRBJ2-7, with D maybe TRBD2 (5 bases). Germline values: CDR1 SGHRS, CDR2 YFSETQ. CDR3 size: 14 residues. V shed 4 bases and J shed 0 bases, with 11 bases lying between them. CDR3 sequence reads: CASSREAPSYEQYF. CDR3 nucleotides: TGCGCCAGCAGCCGGGAAGCTCCCTCCTACGAGCAGTACTTC.

The chain has TRBV7-8 and TRBJ2-7; D is possibly TRBD2 (6 bases). Between the trimmed V and J ends, which lost 3 bases and 7 bases, there was a span of 19 bases. The CDR3 extends over 15 amino acids. The germline V gene has CDR1 SGHVS and CDR2 FQNEAQ. The CDR3 DNA sequence: TGTGCCAGCAGCTTTCGGGACTCCGAGAAAGGGGAGCAGTACTTC. Amino acid sequence: CASSFRDSEKGEQYF.

This clone came up a few times. The chain is built from TRBV19 and TRBJ2-1; TRBD2 matches 9 bases. V lost 3 bases and J lost 5; bases outside the gene matches: 5. Germline assignment: CDR1 LNHDA and CDR2 SQIVND (reference sequence). This CDR3 is 15 amino acids long. This CDR3 is CASSMAVAGDNEQFF. CDR3 bases: TGTGCCAGTAGTATGGCGGTAGCGGGAGACAATGAGCAGTTCTTC. The entire variable domain, with the rest obtained from reference TRBV19 and TRBJ2-1, is as follows: DGGITQSPKYLFRKEGQNVTLSCEQNLNHDAMYWYRQDPGQGLRLIYYSQIVNDFQKGDIAEGYSVSREKKESFPLTVTSAQKNPTAFYLCASSMAVAGDNEQFFGPGTRLTVL.

The J gene is TRBJ2-3, the V gene TRBV19; 8 bases align to TRBD2. The V gene end was trimmed by 4 bases and the J gene end by 2 bases; junction bases not matched to a gene: 5. Germline assignment: CDR1 LNHDA and CDR2 SQIVND (reference sequence). The CDR3 runs to 15 residues. The CDR3: CASSRGAGDTDTQYF. DNA of the CDR3: TGTGCCAGTAGTAGGGGAGCGGGGGACACAGATACGCAGTATTTT.

The V and J genes are TRBV19 and TRBJ1-2, with D perhaps matching TRBD1 (5 bases). CDR1 is LNHDA and CDR2 is SQIVND in the germline V gene (reference sequence). The germline V and J ends were trimmed by 0 bases and 0 bases, with 11 bases remaining between them. This CDR3 has 16 residues. CDR3 loop: CASSIDPTASNYGYTF. In nucleotides, the CDR3 is TGTGCCAGTAGTATAGACCCGACAGCCTCTAACTATGGCTACACCTTC. Combining the CDR3 with reference TRBV19 and TRBJ1-2 gives the whole variable domain DGGITQSPKYLFRKEGQNVTLSCEQNLNHDAMYWYRQDPGQGLRLIYYSQIVNDFQKGDIAEGYSVSREKKESFPLTVTSAQKNPTAFYLCASSIDPTASNYGYTFGSGTRLTVV.

The V gene is TRBV3-1 (or the pseudogene TRBV3-2), the J gene TRBJ1-2; 9 positions agree with TRBD1. Germline V CDR1 and CDR2: LGHDT, YNNKEL (reference sequence). V was clipped by 0 bases and J by 4 bases; unmatched bases: 3. The CDR3 totals 15 residues. This CDR3 is CASSQEATGGYGYTF. As DNA, the CDR3 is TGTGCCAGCAGCCAAGAAGCGACAGGGGGCTATGGCTACACCTTC.

The rearrangement links TRBV11-3 to TRBJ2-1; TRBD1 matches at 10 bases. Germline CDR1 and CDR2: SGHNT and YENEEA. Trimming cost V 5 bases and J 6 bases; bases outside gene matches: 7. The length of the CDR3 is 15 residues. The CDR3 is CASSQLGTGVNEQFF. The CDR3 DNA follows: TGTGCCAGCAGCCAGCTTGGGACAGGGGTCAATGAGCAGTTCTTC.

J is TRBJ2-6 and V is TRBV6-5; D is possibly TRBD1 (6 bases). This CDR3 is built from 15 residues. Germline V gene sequence: CDR1 MNHEY, CDR2 SVGAGI. Trimming shortened V by 5 bases and J by 2 bases, and 10 bases separated the two germline ends. This CDR3 is CASSTDRPGANVLTF. The CDR3 nucleotides are TGTGCCAGCAGTACAGACAGGCCTGGGGCCAACGTCCTGACTTTC.

The DNA for the CDR3 is TGTGCCTGGAGAGCAGAAGGGACAGGGGGCCTCACCGGGGAGCTGTTTTTT. It yields the protein CAWRAEGTGGLTGELFF. The gene calls are TRBV30 and TRBJ2-2, with TRBD1 identical over 12 bases. The germline V gene encodes CDR1 GTSNPN and CDR2 SVGIG (reference sequence). The CDR3 extends over 17 amino acids. The ends lost 3 bases at V and 4 bases at J; junction bases unmatched: 9. The whole variable domain, remainder taken from reference TRBV30 and TRBJ2-2, is SQTIHQWPATLVQPVGSPLSLECTVEGTSNPNLYWYRQAAGRGLQLLFYSVGIGQISSEVPQNLSASRPQDRQFILSSKKLLLSDSGFYLCAWRAEGTGGLTGELFFGEGSRLTVL.

The gene calls are TRBV29-1 and TRBJ1-2, with 7 positions matching TRBD1. The CDR3 contains 16 residues. V shed 2 bases and J 4 bases; nucleotides not matched to a gene: 13. CDR1 and CDR2 (germline): SQVTM, ANQGSEA. The CDR3 region has the DNA TGCAGCGTTGAATCGGGGACAGCCGGACCCTTCTATGGCTACACCTTC. It is translated as CSVESGTAGPFYGYTF.

The V call is TRBV5-1, the J call TRBJ2-1, with TRBD1 matching over 8 bases. There are 16 residues in the CDR3. J was trimmed by 0 bases and V by 4 bases; bases with no gene match: 6. Germline CDR1 is SGHRS and CDR2 is YFSETQ. In DNA form, the CDR3 reads TGCGCCAGCAGCGAGACAGGGGCTAGCTCCTACAATGAGCAGTTCTTC. This encodes CASSETGASSYNEQFF.

The chain has TRBV4-2 and TRBJ2-7; the match to TRBD2 covers 7 bases. Germline loops: CDR1 LGHNA, CDR2 YNFKEQ. The CDR3 runs 15 residues. V was pared by 5 bases and J by 1 base, with 8 bases of the junction left unmatched. CDR3 protein: CASSFEAGESYEQYF. The DNA of the CDR3 is TGTGCCAGCAGCTTCGAGGCGGGGGAGTCCTACGAGCAGTACTTC.

The chain has TRBV11-3 and TRBJ1-1, with D possibly TRBD1 on 6 matching bases. Germline lookup yields CDR1 SGHNT and CDR2 YENEEA. With 5 bases removed from V and 3 bases from J, the gap between germline ends came to 10 bases. The CDR3 sequence is 13 residues long. CDR3 bases: TGTGCCAGCAGCACGGACAGCTACACTGAAGCTTTCTTT. Translation gives CASSTDSYTEAFF. Full variable domain (rest looked up from reference TRBV11-3 and TRBJ1-1): EAGVVQSPRYKIIEKKQPVAFWCNPISGHNTLYWYLQNLGQGPELLIRYENEEAVDDSQLPKDRFSAERLKGVDSTLKIQPAELGDSAVYLCASSTDSYTEAFFGQGTRLTVV.

The chain links TRBV18 to TRBJ2-7, with D possibly TRBD1 on 5 matching bases. Germline CDR1 and CDR2: KGHSH and LQKENI. This CDR3 has 14 amino acids. The germline V and J ends were trimmed by 8 bases and 5 bases, with 19 bases remaining between them. The CDR3 nucleotides are TGTGCCAGCGCCTTGGACATCGCGATGGACGAGCAGTACTTC. This translates into CASALDIAMDEQYF.

This chain links TRBV7-6 with TRBJ2-1; no definite D call. V lost 3 bases, J lost 10 bases, and 7 bases lay in between. CDR3 size: 11 residues. Per the germline V gene, CDR1 is SGHVS and CDR2 is FNYEAQ. The DNA of the CDR3 is TGTGCCAGCAGCTTTGCAGTAGAGCAGTTCTTC. Its protein product is CASSFAVEQFF.

The chain combines TRBV14 with TRBJ1-2; D uncertain. Per germline, CDR1 SGHDN and CDR2 FVKESK. The CDR3 is made up of 15 amino acids. Deletions cut 6 bases from V and 2 bases from J, with 16 bases between. The CDR3 is CASSLPTGLNYGYTF. DNA for the CDR3: TGTGCCAGCAGTTTACCGACCGGACTGAACTATGGCTACACCTTC.

V usage is TRBV27 and J usage is TRBJ2-1; TRBD1 is a possible D gene (5 bases). CDR3 size: 14 residues. The germline V gene encodes CDR1 MNHEY and CDR2 SMNVEV (reference sequence). With 7 bases removed from V and 0 bases from J, the gap between germline ends came to 10 bases. Here the CDR3 DNA reads TGTGCCAGCACAAACACAGGCTCCTACAATGAGCAGTTCTTC. Translation gives CASTNTGSYNEQFF.